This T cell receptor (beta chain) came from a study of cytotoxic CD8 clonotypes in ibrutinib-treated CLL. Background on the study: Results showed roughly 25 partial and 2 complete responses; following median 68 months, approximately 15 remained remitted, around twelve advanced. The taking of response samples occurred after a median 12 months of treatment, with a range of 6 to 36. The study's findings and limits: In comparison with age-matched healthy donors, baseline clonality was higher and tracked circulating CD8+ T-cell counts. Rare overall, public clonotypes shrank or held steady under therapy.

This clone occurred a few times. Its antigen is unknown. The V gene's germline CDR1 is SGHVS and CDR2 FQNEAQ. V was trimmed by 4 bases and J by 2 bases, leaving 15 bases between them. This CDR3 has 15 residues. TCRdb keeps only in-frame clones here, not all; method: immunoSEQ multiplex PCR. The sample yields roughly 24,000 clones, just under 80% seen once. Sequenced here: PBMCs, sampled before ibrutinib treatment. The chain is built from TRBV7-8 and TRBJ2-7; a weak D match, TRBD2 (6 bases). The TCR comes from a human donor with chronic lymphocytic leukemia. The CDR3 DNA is TGTGCCAGCAGCTCGACCGGGACTCAAACCTACGAGCAGTACTTC. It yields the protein CASSSTGTQTYEQYF. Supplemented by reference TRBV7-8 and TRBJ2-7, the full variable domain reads GAGVSQSPRYKVAKRGQDVALRCDPISGHVSLFWYQQALGQGPEFLTYFQNEAQLDKSGLPSDRFFAERPEGSVSTLKIQRTQQEDSAVYLCASSSTGTQTYEQYFGPGTRLTVT.